The source of this TCR beta chain is a study of T cells in women clearing cervical HPV infection. Study as a whole: Controls gave blood once infection was undetectable; cases at lesion identification.

V was trimmed by 2 bases and J by 1 base, leaving 6 bases between them. Germline assignment: CDR1 SGHDT and CDR2 YYEEEE. The CDR3 is made up of 13 amino acids. Details on this clone: Read coverage stops 3 residues before the CDR3 terminus; the germline J gene supplies the remainder.

This table comes from immunoSEQ multiplex PCR, and its TCRdb copy is limited to in-frame clones, with some not included. The table lists about 39,000 clones. Sequencing input: blood buffy coat. The J gene is TRBJ1-1, the V gene TRBV5-6; D may be TRBD1 (5 bases). The clonotype comes from a woman aged 18-69 years with a cervical HPV16 infection that either progressed to CIN3+ or cleared (not recorded which). The sequenced part of the CDR3 DNA is TGTGCCAGCAGCTTTGGACAGAACACTGAA. This translates into CASSFGQNTE. The whole CDR3 region reads CASSFGQNTEAFF.